The 6 T cell receptor beta chains below all came from one sample that was sequenced in a study of T cell responses to AZD1222 COVID-19 vaccine (dated by TCRdb to the early 2020s). The library was prepared using the immunoSEQ multiplex PCR assay. TCRdb's version of the immuneACCESS table is confined to in-frame rearrangements and falls short of the full clone set. An unresolved V gene accounts for under half of the shortfall where checked; the remainder is of unknown origin. The sample data list approximately 110,000 clones, and approximately 89% of these were observed just once. More than 40% of the sample is held by the ten biggest clonotypes. Per the publication, the time point label means: about 28 days (+/-7) after the second vaccine dose. Sequenced here: peripheral blood, sampled 28 days after the second AZD1222 dose. Source of these receptors: an adult who received the AZD1222 COVID-19 vaccine.

Note on this clone: Other DNA sequences within the sample encode an identical CDR3. The V gene is TRBV3-1 (or the pseudogene TRBV3-2), the J gene TRBJ1-1, with D unresolved. Between the trimmed V and J ends, which lost 1 base and 1 base, there was a span of 10 bases. Germline V lookup: CDR1 LGHDT, CDR2 YNNKEL (reference sequence). This CDR3 region has 15 residues. The CDR3 DNA reads TGTGCCAGCAGCCAAGCAGGAGGCCAGAACACTGAAGCTTTCTTT. This encodes CASSQAGGQNTEAFF.

The chain links TRBV28 to TRBJ2-5, with D perhaps TRBD2 (5 bases). V lost 5 bases to trimming and J lost 5 bases, with 18 bases between them. The CDR3 length is 15 residues. The germline V gene has CDR1 MDHEN and CDR2 SYDVKM. The CDR3 bases are TGTGCCAGCAGTACCCCGGGCCGCGGGTGGGAGACCCAGTACTTC. Its translation is CASSTPGRGWETQYF.

The chain links TRBV18 to TRBJ2-5; TRBD2 aligns across 9 bases. The CDR3 consists of 17 residues. The junction had 10 bases not matched to a gene; V was cut back by 0 bases and J by 5 bases. From germline, CDR1 is KGHSH and CDR2 LQKENI. This chain's CDR3 is CASSPPAAGGPRETQYF. The CDR3 bases are TGTGCCAGCTCACCACCGGCCGCGGGAGGGCCCCGTGAGACCCAGTACTTC.

This chain uses TRBV18 with TRBJ1-1, with a possible D match to TRBD1 (5 bases). Germline assignment: CDR1 KGHSH and CDR2 LQKENI. This CDR3 region has 13 residues. Trimming shortened V by 2 bases and J by 1 base, and 5 bases separated the two germline ends. The CDR3 region has the DNA TGTGCCAGCTCACCAACAGGGAACACTGAAGCTTTCTTT. It encodes CASSPTGNTEAFF.

This chain joins TRBV30 and TRBJ2-3; TRBD2 might be the D (6 bases). Trimming removed 2 bases from V and 1 base from J, with 19 bases in between. Germline values: CDR1 GTSNPN, CDR2 SVGIG (reference sequence). The CDR3 runs 17 residues. CDR3 loop: CAWSPYPLARGTDTQYF. The DNA of the CDR3 is TGTGCCTGGAGTCCTTATCCCCTAGCGAGAGGCACAGATACGCAGTATTTT.

The chain couples TRBV15 to TRBJ2-7, with D hard to call. Germline values: CDR1 LNHNV, CDR2 YYDKDF (reference sequence). CDR3 length: 13 amino acids. Trimming took off 8 bases at V and 3 bases at J, with 14 bases between the two ends. CDR3 amino acids: CATPRTTLYEQYF. DNA of the CDR3: TGTGCCACCCCACGGACCACCCTCTACGAGCAGTACTTC.